Below, 28 T cell receptor beta chains from the same sample are listed, as sequenced in a study of cytomegalovirus exposure and HLA in healthy donors. Data came from immunoSEQ multiplex PCR; TCRdb stores just in-frame clones and leaves some out. The table has about 360,000 clones, 86% seen once; the top ten hold about 0.8%. Sequenced: PBMCs. The receptors derive from a woman between 18 and 29 years old in good health and CMV-seronegative.

The rearrangement uses TRBV19 and TRBJ1-1; D is ambiguous. CDR3 length: 13 amino acids. V dropped 1 base and J dropped 3 bases, with 6 bases sitting between them. Germline-derived CDR1 and CDR2 are LNHDA and SQIVND (reference sequence). The CDR3 nucleotides read TGTGCCAGTAGTATAGTCGGGTACACTGAAGCTTTCTTT. Protein sequence: CASSIVGYTEAFF.

The chain joins TRBV11-2 to TRBJ1-5; 9 bases agree with TRBD1. The CDR3 covers 15 residues. The V segment lost 6 bases and the J segment 2 bases; nucleotides outside the gene matches: 5. Germline V gene sequence: CDR1 SGHAT, CDR2 FQNNGV. The CDR3 loop reads CASSWTGERNQPQHF. The DNA for the CDR3 is TGTGCCAGCAGTTGGACAGGGGAGCGCAATCAGCCCCAGCATTTT.

This rearrangement joins TRBV5-1 to TRBJ2-3; TRBD2 aligns across 15 bases. Trimming cost V 0 bases and J 0 bases; bases outside gene matches: 5. The germline V gene has CDR1 SGHRS and CDR2 YFSETQ. The CDR3 has 19 residues. The CDR3 region has the DNA TGCGCCAGCAGCTTGGCCGGGACTAGCGGGGGGCCTAGCACAGATACGCAGTATTTT. Translation gives CASSLAGTSGGPSTDTQYF.

The gene calls are TRBV19 and TRBJ2-5, with D tentatively TRBD2 (5 bases). V was shortened by 4 bases and J by 3 bases, with 12 bases between the two germline ends. The germline V gene has CDR1 LNHDA and CDR2 SQIVND (reference sequence). This CDR3 has 14 residues. CDR3 DNA sequence: TGTGCCAGTAGTACCTGGACGGGAAAAGAGACCCAGTACTTC. Translating it yields CASSTWTGKETQYF.

V gene TRBV2 combines with J gene TRBJ2-4; D is perhaps TRBD2 (5 bases). This CDR3 region has 17 residues. V shed 3 bases and J shed 0 bases, with 15 bases lying between them. Per the germline V gene, CDR1 is SNHLY and CDR2 is FYNNEI. The CDR3 DNA follows: TGTGCCAGCAGTGAGGGGAACAGACTACTAGCCAAAAACATTCAGTACTTC. It translates to CASSEGNRLLAKNIQYF.

This clone was counted a few times. The chain has TRBV20-1 and TRBJ1-5; D unresolved. Germline CDR1 and CDR2: DFQATT and SNEGSKA (reference sequence). The CDR3 has 11 residues. The V gene lost 3 bases and the J gene lost 15 bases, with 15 bases spanning the gap. This chain's CDR3 is CSASAGSWRHF. The CDR3 coding sequence is TGCAGTGCTAGCGCGGGATCCTGGCGGCATTTT.

The chain employs TRBV15 and TRBJ2-1; maybe TRBD2 (6 bases). V lost 3 bases to trimming and J lost 7 bases, with 16 bases between them. The CDR3 covers 15 residues. Germline V gene sequence: CDR1 LNHNV, CDR2 YYDKDF (reference sequence). CDR3 coding DNA: TGTGCCACCAGCAGTCCCCGGGACTTACTAAATGAGCAGTTCTTC. The encoded protein is CATSSPRDLLNEQFF.

The rearrangement uses TRBV13 and TRBJ2-7, with 16 bases identical to TRBD2. The CDR3 is made up of 19 amino acids. CDR1 is PRHDT and CDR2 is FYEKMQ in the germline V gene (reference sequence). After removal of 5 bases from V and 1 base from J, the junction contained 11 bases not matched to a gene. The CDR3 loop is CASSTKVGLAGGFSYEQYF. CDR3 DNA: TGTGCCAGCAGCACAAAGGTGGGACTAGCGGGAGGGTTTTCCTACGAGCAGTACTTC.

V usage is TRBV18 and J usage is TRBJ2-1, with D possibly being TRBD2 (6 bases). Trimming took off 0 bases at V and 8 bases at J, with 11 bases between the two ends. The CDR3 loop spans 14 amino acids. Germline assignment: CDR1 KGHSH and CDR2 LQKENI. In nucleotides, the CDR3 is TGTGCCAGCTCACCACCGGCTAGCGTGTATGAGCAGTTCTTC. It encodes CASSPPASVYEQFF.

This chain links TRBV9 with TRBJ2-1; TRBD2 matches at 7 bases. Trimming removed 4 bases from V and 6 bases from J; junction bases left unmatched: 10. CDR1 and CDR2 (germline): SGDLS, YYNGEE. The CDR3 has 15 amino acids. CDR3 region: CASSLGLVRVNEQFF. In nucleotides, the CDR3 is TGTGCCAGCAGCCTTGGACTAGTCCGAGTCAATGAGCAGTTCTTC.

The genes are TRBV6-6 and TRBJ1-1, with D tentatively TRBD1 (6 bases). The CDR3 is 14 amino acids. The germline gives CDR1 MNHNY, CDR2 SVGAGI (reference sequence). Trimming pared 0 bases from V and 5 bases from J, leaving 10 bases between. CDR3 residues: CASSYSIGGTEAFF. The CDR3 bases are TGTGCCAGCAGTTACTCGATAGGGGGTACTGAAGCTTTCTTT.

In this sample, this clone turned up many times. This chain connects TRBV5-1 to TRBJ2-1; a weak D match, TRBD2 (5 bases). There are 15 residues in the CDR3. Germline V gene data show CDR1 as SGHRS and CDR2 as YFSETQ. V shed 4 bases and J shed 4 bases, with 15 bases lying between them. For the CDR3, the DNA is TGCGCCAGCAGCCCGAACGGGGTAGAATACAATGAGCAGTTCTTC. Protein: CASSPNGVEYNEQFF. Complete variable domain (other parts from reference TRBV5-1 and TRBJ2-1): KAGVTQTPRYLIKTRGQQVTLSCSPISGHRSVSWYQQTPGQGLQFLFEYFSETQRNKGNFPGRFSGRQFSNSRSEMNVSTLELGDSALYLCASSPNGVEYNEQFFGPGTRLTVL.

This clone was recorded once. The V call is TRBV6-5, the J call TRBJ1-2; TRBD1 aligns across 9 bases. The V segment lost 0 bases and the J segment 7 bases; nucleotides outside the gene matches: 9. CDR3 length: 16 residues. Germline values: CDR1 MNHEY, CDR2 SVGAGI. As DNA, the CDR3 is TGTGCCAGCAGTTACTCTCTGGGACAGGGTGTCGGTGGCTACACCTTC. The encoded protein is CASSYSLGQGVGGYTF.

The rearrangement joins TRBV30 to TRBJ1-5; D gene unclear. CDR3 length equals 13 residues. The V gene lost 1 base and the J gene lost 4 bases, with 8 bases spanning the gap. The germline V gene encodes CDR1 GTSNPN and CDR2 SVGIG (reference sequence). The CDR3 loop is CAWSERENQPQHF. Here the CDR3 DNA reads TGTGCCTGGAGTGAGAGAGAAAATCAGCCCCAGCATTTT. Full variable domain (rest looked up from reference TRBV30 and TRBJ1-5): SQTIHQWPATLVQPVGSPLSLECTVEGTSNPNLYWYRQAAGRGLQLLFYSVGIGQISSEVPQNLSASRPQDRQFILSSKKLLLSDSGFYLCAWSERENQPQHFGDGTRLSIL.

This chain links TRBV10-3 with TRBJ2-7, with a possible D match to TRBD1 (5 bases). Between the trimmed V and J ends, which lost 6 bases and 1 base, there was a span of 13 bases. CDR3 size: 14 residues. Per the germline V gene, CDR1 is ENHRY and CDR2 is SYGVKD. DNA of the CDR3: TGTGCCATCAGGACAGTCCGTGGTTCCTACGAGCAGTACTTC. Translation: CAIRTVRGSYEQYF.

This CDR3 is CAWSAGTTYEQYF. The CDR3 bases are TGTGCCTGGAGCGCCGGGACAACTTACGAGCAGTACTTC. The chain couples TRBV30 to TRBJ2-7; D might be TRBD1 (6 bases). The germline gives CDR1 GTSNPN, CDR2 SVGIG (reference sequence). The CDR3 is made up of 13 amino acids. Trimming stripped 3 bases from V and 4 bases from J, with 13 bases between.

This chain joins TRBV2 and TRBJ2-1; TRBD2 aligns across 13 bases. The CDR3 is 15 amino acids. Trimming took 5 bases from V and 9 from J; bases not matched to a gene: 7. Germline CDR1 is SNHLY and CDR2 is FYNNEI. This CDR3 reads CASSPGLAGVGEQFF. The DNA for the CDR3 is TGTGCCAGCAGTCCCGGACTAGCGGGAGTAGGTGAGCAGTTCTTC.

V gene TRBV28 combines with J gene TRBJ2-3; TRBD2 might be the D (6 bases). Germline V gives CDR1 MDHEN, CDR2 SYDVKM. Trimming removed 6 bases from V and 0 bases from J, with 10 bases in between. The CDR3 loop spans 14 amino acids. The CDR3 DNA follows: TGTGCCAGCAGCTCCAGCGGGAGCACAGATACGCAGTATTTT. Amino acid sequence: CASSSSGSTDTQYF.

The CDR3 DNA reads as TGTGCCAGCAGTTCACAGGGGGCGGCTTACGAGCAGTACTTC. Residues: CASSSQGAAYEQYF. The chain couples TRBV27 to TRBJ2-7; 9 positions agree with TRBD1. Germline loops: CDR1 MNHEY, CDR2 SMNVEV (reference sequence). The CDR3 loop spans 14 amino acids. Germline trimming cut 4 bases from V and 4 bases from J; bases unmatched to any gene: 5.

This clone has just a few counts. The chain recombines TRBV25-1 with TRBJ1-5; no firm D call. The CDR3 has 13 amino acids. The germline V gene encodes CDR1 MGHDK and CDR2 SYGVNS. V lost 1 base to trimming and J lost 10 bases, with 11 bases between them. The CDR3 spells CASSEWAEGPQHF. The CDR3 coding sequence is TGTGCCAGCAGTGAATGGGCCGAAGGACCCCAGCATTTT.

V is TRBV7-9 and J is TRBJ2-5; 7 bases align to TRBD1. V shed 5 bases and J 4 bases; nucleotides not matched to a gene: 7. Germline V gene data show CDR1 as SEHNR and CDR2 as FQNEAQ (reference sequence). The CDR3 length is 14 residues. The CDR3 spells CASSNDRDRETQYF. CDR3 nucleotide sequence: TGTGCCAGCAGCAATGACAGGGATCGAGAGACCCAGTACTTC.

J is TRBJ2-7 and V is TRBV18; TRBD1 matches at 7 bases. With 3 bases clipped from V and 6 bases from J, the junction kept 11 bases outside the gene matches. Looked up from germline, CDR1 is KGHSH and CDR2 is LQKENI. The CDR3 has 15 residues. The CDR3, as DNA: TGTGCCAGCTCACCGGGACAGACGGAACTGACCGAGCAGTACTTC. Translation: CASSPGQTELTEQYF.

The chain recombines TRBV27 with TRBJ2-7; 12 bases line up with TRBD1. V shed 5 bases and J 5 bases; nucleotides not matched to a gene: 7. Germline values: CDR1 MNHEY, CDR2 SMNVEV (reference sequence). The CDR3 sequence is 15 residues long. CDR3 in DNA: TGTGCCAGCAGTCGCCGGGACAGGGGGCTGGACGAGCAGTACTTC. Its translation: CASSRRDRGLDEQYF.

V gene TRBV30 combines with J gene TRBJ2-5; 8 bases match TRBD2. The CDR3 length is 15 residues. Trimming took 0 bases from V and 4 from J; bases not matched to a gene: 7. Germline V gene lookup returns CDR1 GTSNPN and CDR2 SVGIG (reference sequence). This CDR3 reads CAWSVRSGGLETQYF. CDR3 DNA: TGTGCCTGGAGTGTACGGAGCGGGGGATTAGAGACCCAGTACTTC.

The chain links TRBV5-1 to TRBJ1-6; D gene unclear. CDR3 length: 15 residues. Trimming stripped 0 bases from V and 9 bases from J, with 13 bases between. CDR1 and CDR2 (germline): SGHRS, YFSETQ. CDR3 protein: CASSLERFGVSPLHF. CDR3 nucleotide sequence: TGCGCCAGCAGCTTGGAACGGTTCGGAGTTTCACCCCTCCACTTT.

The V gene is TRBV7-2, the J gene TRBJ2-6, with 8 positions matching TRBD1. This CDR3 spans 18 amino acids. Germline V gives CDR1 SGHTA, CDR2 FQGNSA. V shed 5 bases, J shed 2 bases, and the junction held 11 bases outside the gene matches. This CDR3 is CASSQRQGRFAGANVLTF. The DNA of the CDR3 is TGTGCCAGCAGCCAACGACAGGGGAGGTTCGCTGGGGCCAACGTCCTGACTTTC.

V and J are TRBV29-1 and TRBJ1-1; D call uncertain. Germline assignment: CDR1 SQVTM and CDR2 ANQGSEA. Trimming left V 5 bases short and J 3 bases short, with 10 bases between. The CDR3 is 12 residues long. The CDR3: CSVMLQYTEAFF. CDR3 in DNA: TGCAGCGTTATGTTACAATACACTGAAGCTTTCTTT.

The chain links TRBV6-6 to TRBJ2-7, with D perhaps TRBD1 (6 bases). Per the germline V gene, CDR1 is MNHNY and CDR2 is SVGAGI (reference sequence). V was clipped by 5 bases and J by 12 bases, with 14 bases between them. This CDR3 spans 11 amino acids. The CDR3 DNA sequence: TGTGCCAGCAGTCCCTGGACAGATCTGTACTTC. Its translation is CASSPWTDLYF.